Below, one T cell receptor (beta chain) is given with its context. V lost 4 bases and J lost 5; bases outside the gene matches: 2. CDR1 and CDR2 from the germline V gene are SGHVS and FNYEAQ. The CDR3 covers 14 residues. These data originate in a study of cytomegalovirus exposure and HLA in healthy donors. The PCR ran on 60 Vbeta and 13 Jbeta primers. The table came from immunoSEQ multiplex PCR; TCRdb's copy has only in-frame clones and leaves some out. Among some 130,000 clones, roughly 85% were seen once, and the ten largest hold roughly 6.8%. This TCR derives from a man in his forties in good health and CMV-seropositive. The chain has TRBV7-6 and TRBJ2-4; TRBD1 agrees at 10 bases. Sample: PBMCs. CDR3 amino acids: CASSSGTGENIQYF. In DNA, the CDR3 is TGTGCCAGCAGCTCCGGGACAGGGGAAAACATTCAGTACTTC. The whole variable domain, remainder taken from reference TRBV7-6 and TRBJ2-4, is GAGVSQSPRYKVTKRGQDVALRCDPISGHVSLYWYRQALGQGPEFLTYFNYEAQQDKSGLPNDRFSAERPEGSISTLTIQRTEQRDSAMYRCASSSGTGENIQYFGAGTRLSVL.